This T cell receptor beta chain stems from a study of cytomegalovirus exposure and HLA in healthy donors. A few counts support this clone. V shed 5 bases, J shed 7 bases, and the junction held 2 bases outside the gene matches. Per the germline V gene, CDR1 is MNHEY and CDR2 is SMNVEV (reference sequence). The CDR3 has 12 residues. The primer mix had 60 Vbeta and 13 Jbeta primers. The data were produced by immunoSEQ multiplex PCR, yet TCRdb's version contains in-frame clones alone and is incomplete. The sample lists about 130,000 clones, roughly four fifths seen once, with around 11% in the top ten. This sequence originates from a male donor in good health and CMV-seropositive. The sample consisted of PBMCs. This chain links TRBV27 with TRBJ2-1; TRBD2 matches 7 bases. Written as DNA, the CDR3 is TGTGCCAGCAGTACGGGGGGTAATGAGCAGTTCTTC. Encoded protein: CASSTGGNEQFF.